Described below is a single T cell receptor beta chain sequence and its context. V lost 5 bases to trimming and J lost 8 bases; unmatched junction nucleotides: 5. This CDR3 is built from 14 residues. Germline V gives CDR1 KGHSH, CDR2 LQKENI. This specimen belongs to a study of T cell responses to AZD1222 COVID-19 vaccine. The method was immunoSEQ multiplex PCR; TCRdb's version includes in-frame clones alone and lacks a portion of them. The data show about 56,000 clones, 70% to 90% seen once. The source was peripheral blood, collected on day 0 of AZD1222 vaccination. The V gene is TRBV18, the J gene TRBJ1-4, with TRBD1 matching over 10 bases. This TCR was recovered from an adult in good health. The CDR3: CASSSGTGDEKLFF. The CDR3 nucleotides are TGTGCCAGCTCATCCGGGACAGGGGACGAAAAACTGTTTTTT.